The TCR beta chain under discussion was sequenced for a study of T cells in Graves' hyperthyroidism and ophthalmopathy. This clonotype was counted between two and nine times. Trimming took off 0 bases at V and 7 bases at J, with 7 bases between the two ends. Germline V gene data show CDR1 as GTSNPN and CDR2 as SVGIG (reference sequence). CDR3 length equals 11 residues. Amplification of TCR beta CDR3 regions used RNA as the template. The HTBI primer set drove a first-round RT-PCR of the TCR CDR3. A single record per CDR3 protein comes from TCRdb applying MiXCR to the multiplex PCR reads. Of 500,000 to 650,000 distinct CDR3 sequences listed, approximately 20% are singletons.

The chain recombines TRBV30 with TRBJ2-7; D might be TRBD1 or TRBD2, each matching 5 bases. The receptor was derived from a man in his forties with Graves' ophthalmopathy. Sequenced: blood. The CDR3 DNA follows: TGTGCCTGGAGTGTATGGGGGGAGCAGTACTTC. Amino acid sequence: CAWSVWGEQYF.